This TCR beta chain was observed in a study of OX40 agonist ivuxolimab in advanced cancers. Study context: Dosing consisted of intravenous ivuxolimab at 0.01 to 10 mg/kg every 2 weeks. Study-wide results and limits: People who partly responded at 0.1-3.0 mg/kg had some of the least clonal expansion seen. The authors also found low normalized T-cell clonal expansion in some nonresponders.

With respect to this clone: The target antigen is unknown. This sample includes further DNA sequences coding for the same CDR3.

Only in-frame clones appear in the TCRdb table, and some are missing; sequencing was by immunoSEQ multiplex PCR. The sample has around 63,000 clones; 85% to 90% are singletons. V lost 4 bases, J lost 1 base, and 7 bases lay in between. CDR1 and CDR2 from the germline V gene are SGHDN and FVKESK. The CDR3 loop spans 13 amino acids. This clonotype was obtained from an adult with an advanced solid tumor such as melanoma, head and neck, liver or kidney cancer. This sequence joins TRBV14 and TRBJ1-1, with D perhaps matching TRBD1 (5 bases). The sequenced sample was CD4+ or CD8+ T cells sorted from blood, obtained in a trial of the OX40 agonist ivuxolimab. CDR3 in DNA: TGTGCCAGCAGCCCACAGGCGAACACTGAAGCTTTCTTT. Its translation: CASSPQANTEAFF.